Listed below are T cell receptor gamma chains from one sample, sequenced in a study of intestinal T cells in coeliac disease. TCRdb processed the multiplex PCR reads again with the CATT caller. Of roughly 270 gamma-chain clones in the sample, about two thirds were seen once. Sample: a duodenal biopsy. These receptors came from a human donor who served as a control with a normal duodenal biopsy, not a healthy volunteer. CDR3s include the opening cysteine and the closing phenylalanine or tryptophan. The order of the fields is CDR3 protein, CDR3 DNA, clone size, V gene, J gene. Size tells how often a clone was seen (once, few, many) or the class of an expanded clone, and some rows leave it out.

cdr3_aa: CATWGHYYKKLF; cdr3_nt: TGTGCCACCTGGGGCCATTATTATAAGAAACTCTTT; clone_size: -; v_call: TRGV8; j_call: TRGJ1/TRGJ2
cdr3_aa: CASLGPDYYKKLF; cdr3_nt: TGTGCCAGCCTGGGTCCCGATTATTATAAGAAACTCTTT; clone_size: -; v_call: TRGV8; j_call: TRGJ1/TRGJ2
cdr3_aa: CAAWDSTGWFKIF; cdr3_nt: TGTGCTGCGTGGGATTCGACGGGGTGGTTCAAGATATTT; clone_size: -; v_call: TRGV10; j_call: TRGJP1
cdr3_aa: CATWDLEKLF; cdr3_nt: TGTGCCACCTGGGACCTGGAGAAACTCTTT; clone_size: once; v_call: TRGV3; j_call: TRGJ1/TRGJ2
cdr3_aa: CATWDRPGWIKTF; cdr3_nt: TGTGCCACCTGGGACAGGCCAGGGTGGATCAAGACGTTT; clone_size: few; v_call: TRGV3; j_call: TRGJP2
cdr3_aa: CATWHPGDYYKKLF; cdr3_nt: TGTGCCACCTGGCACCCCGGGGATTATTATAAGAAACTCTTT; clone_size: -; v_call: TRGV4; j_call: TRGJ1/TRGJ2
cdr3_aa: CAAWDSIYKKLF; cdr3_nt: TGTGCTGCGTGGGATTCTATTTATAAGAAACTCTTT; clone_size: -; v_call: TRGV10; j_call: TRGJ1/TRGJ2
cdr3_aa: CATWGRGYYKKLF; cdr3_nt: TGTGCCACCTGGGGACGGGGGTATTATAAGAAACTCTTT; clone_size: -; v_call: TRGV3; j_call: TRGJ1/TRGJ2
cdr3_aa: CATLGWAYYKKLF; cdr3_nt: TGTGCCACCTTGGGATGGGCGTACTATAAGAAACTCTTT; clone_size: -; v_call: TRGV4; j_call: TRGJ1/TRGJ2
cdr3_aa: CATWGRSKKLF; cdr3_nt: TGTGCCACCTGGGGACGGTCTAAGAAACTCTTT; clone_size: few; v_call: TRGV2; j_call: TRGJ1/TRGJ2